The entry below gives a single T cell receptor (beta chain) sequence along with its context. In TCRdb, the RT-PCR reads were re-called with MiXCR into one record per CDR3 protein. Among 150,000 to 200,000 distinct CDR3 sequences listed, 12% were seen once. The data were taken from a study of response to subunit inactivated influenza vaccine. This sample was also put to use in a study of T cells expressing NK-cell markers. That source reports: What made the TCR beta cDNA was 5'RACE template switching with UMIs.

The receptor comes from a man over 45 who received an inactivated influenza vaccine. Sequenced here: CD8+ T cells sorted from PBMCs, sampled about 12 days after vaccination.

The CDR3 region has the DNA TGTGCCAGCAGCTTATCGAGCACTGAGCAGTACTTC. This translates into CASSLSSTEQYF. This chain joins TRBV7-9 and TRBJ2-7; D gene uncertain. CDR3 size: 12 residues. Trimming removed 2 bases from V and 7 bases from J, with 9 bases in between. Germline V gene lookup returns CDR1 SEHNR and CDR2 FQNEAQ (reference sequence).